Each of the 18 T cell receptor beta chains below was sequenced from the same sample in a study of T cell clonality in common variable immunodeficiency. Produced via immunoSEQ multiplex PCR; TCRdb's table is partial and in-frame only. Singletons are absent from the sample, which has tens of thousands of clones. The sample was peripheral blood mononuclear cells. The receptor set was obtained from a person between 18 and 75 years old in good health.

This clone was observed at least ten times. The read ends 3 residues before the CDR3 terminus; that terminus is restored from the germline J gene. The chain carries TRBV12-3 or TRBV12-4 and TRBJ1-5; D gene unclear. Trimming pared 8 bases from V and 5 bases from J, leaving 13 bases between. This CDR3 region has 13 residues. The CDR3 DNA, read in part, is TGTGCCAGCTGCCGAGGGTTCCATCAGCCC. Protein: CASCRGFHQP. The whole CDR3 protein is CASCRGFHQPQHF.

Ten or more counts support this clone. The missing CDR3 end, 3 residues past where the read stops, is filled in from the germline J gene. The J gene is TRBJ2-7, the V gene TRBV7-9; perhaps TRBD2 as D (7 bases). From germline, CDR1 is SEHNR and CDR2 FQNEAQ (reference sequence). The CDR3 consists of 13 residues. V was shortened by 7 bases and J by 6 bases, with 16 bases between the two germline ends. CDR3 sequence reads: CASTRGGESEQYF. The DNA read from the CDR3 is TGTGCCAGCACCCGAGGGGGGGAGAGCGAG. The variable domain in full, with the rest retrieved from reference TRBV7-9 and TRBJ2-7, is DTGVSQNPRHKITKRGQNVTFRCDPISEHNRLYWYRQTLGQGPEFLTYFQNEAQLEKSRLLSDRFSAERPKGSFSTLEIQRTEQGDSAMYLCASTRGGESEQYFGPGTRLTVT.

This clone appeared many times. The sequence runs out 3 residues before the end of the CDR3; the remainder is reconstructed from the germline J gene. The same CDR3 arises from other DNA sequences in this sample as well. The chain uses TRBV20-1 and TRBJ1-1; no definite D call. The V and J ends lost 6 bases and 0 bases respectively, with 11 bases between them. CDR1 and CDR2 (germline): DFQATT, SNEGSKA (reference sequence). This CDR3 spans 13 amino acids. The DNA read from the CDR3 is TGCAGTGCCATTTACGGGTTGAACACTGAA. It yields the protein CSAIYGLNTE. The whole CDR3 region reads CSAIYGLNTEAFF.

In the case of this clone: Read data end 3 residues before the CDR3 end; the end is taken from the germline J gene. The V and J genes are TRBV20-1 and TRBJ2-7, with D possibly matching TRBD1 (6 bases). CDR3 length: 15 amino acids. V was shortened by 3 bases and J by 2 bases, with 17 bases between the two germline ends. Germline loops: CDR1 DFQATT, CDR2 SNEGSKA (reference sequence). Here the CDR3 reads CSASLSTGWAYEQYF. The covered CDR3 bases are TGCAGTGCTAGTCTCTCGACAGGCTGGGCCTACGAG.

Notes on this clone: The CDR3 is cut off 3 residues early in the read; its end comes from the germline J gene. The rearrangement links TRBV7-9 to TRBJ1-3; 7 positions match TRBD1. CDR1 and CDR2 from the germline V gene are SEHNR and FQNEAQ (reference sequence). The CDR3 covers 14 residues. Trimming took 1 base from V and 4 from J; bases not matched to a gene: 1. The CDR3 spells CASSLGQGGNTIYF. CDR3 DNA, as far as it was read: TGTGCCAGCAGCTTAGGACAGGGCGGAAACACC.

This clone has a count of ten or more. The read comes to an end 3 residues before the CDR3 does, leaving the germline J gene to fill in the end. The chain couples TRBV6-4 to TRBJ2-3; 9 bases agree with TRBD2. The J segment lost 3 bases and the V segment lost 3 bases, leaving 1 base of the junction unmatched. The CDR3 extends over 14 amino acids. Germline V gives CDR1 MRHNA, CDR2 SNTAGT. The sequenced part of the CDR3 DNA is TGTGCCAGCAGTGAACTAGCGGGTACAGATACG. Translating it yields CASSELAGTDT. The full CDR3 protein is CASSELAGTDTQYF.

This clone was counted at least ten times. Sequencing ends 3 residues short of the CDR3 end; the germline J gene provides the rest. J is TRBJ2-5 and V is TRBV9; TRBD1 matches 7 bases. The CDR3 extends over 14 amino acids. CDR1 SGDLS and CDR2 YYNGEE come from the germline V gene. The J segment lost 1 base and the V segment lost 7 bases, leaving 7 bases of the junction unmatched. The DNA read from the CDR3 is TGTGCCAGCGCCCGGGACAGCTTCCAAGAGACC. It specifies CASARDSFQET. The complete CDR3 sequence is CASARDSFQETQYF.

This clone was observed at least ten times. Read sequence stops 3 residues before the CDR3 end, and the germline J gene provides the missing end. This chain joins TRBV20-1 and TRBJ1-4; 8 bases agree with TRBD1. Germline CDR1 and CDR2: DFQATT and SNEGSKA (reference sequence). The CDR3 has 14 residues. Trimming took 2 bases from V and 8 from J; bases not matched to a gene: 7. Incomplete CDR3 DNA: TGCAGTGCTAGAAATGACAGGGGTGGGGAAAAA. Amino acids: CSARNDRGGEK. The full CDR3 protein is CSARNDRGGEKLFF.

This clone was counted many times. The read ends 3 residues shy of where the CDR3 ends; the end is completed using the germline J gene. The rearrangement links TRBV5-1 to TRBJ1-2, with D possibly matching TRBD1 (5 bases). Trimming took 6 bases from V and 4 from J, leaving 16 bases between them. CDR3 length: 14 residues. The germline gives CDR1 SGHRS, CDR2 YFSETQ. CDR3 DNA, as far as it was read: TGCGCCAGCAAATACGAGGGGCTAGGCTATGGC. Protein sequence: CASKYEGLGYG. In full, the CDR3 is CASKYEGLGYGYTF.

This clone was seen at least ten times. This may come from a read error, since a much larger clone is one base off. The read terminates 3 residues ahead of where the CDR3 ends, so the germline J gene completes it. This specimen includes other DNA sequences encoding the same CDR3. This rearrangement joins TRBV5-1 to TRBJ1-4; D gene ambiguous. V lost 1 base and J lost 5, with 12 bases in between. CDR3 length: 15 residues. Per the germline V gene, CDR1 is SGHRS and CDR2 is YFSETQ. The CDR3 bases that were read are TGCGCCAGCAGCTTGTCTCCTGGCCTCAATGAAAAA. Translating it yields CASSLSPGLNEK. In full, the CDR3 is CASSLSPGLNEKLFF. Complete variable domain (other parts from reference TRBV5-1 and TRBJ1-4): KAGVTQTPRYLIKTRGQQVTLSCSPISGHRSVSWYQQTPGQGLQFLFEYFSETQRNKGNFPGRFSGRQFSNSRSEMNVSTLELGDSALYLCASSLSPGLNEKLFFGSGTQLSVL.

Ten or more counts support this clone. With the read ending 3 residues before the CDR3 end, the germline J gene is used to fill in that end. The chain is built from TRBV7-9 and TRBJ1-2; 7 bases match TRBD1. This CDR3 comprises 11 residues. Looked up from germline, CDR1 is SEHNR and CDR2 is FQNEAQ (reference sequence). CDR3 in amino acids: CASSTGEGYTF. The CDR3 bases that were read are TGTGCCAGCAGCACAGGGGAAGGC.

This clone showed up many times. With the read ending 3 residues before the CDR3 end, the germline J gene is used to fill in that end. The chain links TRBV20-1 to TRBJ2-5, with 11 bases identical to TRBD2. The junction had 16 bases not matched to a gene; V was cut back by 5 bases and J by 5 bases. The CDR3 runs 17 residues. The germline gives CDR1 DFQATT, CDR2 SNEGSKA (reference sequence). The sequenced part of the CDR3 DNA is TGCAGTGCTTTTCCGGTGACTAGCGGGAATACCGGGGAGACC. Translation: CSAFPVTSGNTGET. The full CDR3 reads CSAFPVTSGNTGETQYF.

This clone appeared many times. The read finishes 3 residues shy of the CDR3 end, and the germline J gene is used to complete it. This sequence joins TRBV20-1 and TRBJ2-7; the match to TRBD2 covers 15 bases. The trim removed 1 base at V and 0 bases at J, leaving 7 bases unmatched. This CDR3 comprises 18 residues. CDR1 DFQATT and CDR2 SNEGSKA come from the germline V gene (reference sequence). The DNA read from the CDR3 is TGCAGTGCTAGAGGCCCCGGACTAGCGGGGGGGAGCTCCTACGAG. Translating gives CSARGPGLAGGSSYE. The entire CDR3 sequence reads CSARGPGLAGGSSYEQYF.

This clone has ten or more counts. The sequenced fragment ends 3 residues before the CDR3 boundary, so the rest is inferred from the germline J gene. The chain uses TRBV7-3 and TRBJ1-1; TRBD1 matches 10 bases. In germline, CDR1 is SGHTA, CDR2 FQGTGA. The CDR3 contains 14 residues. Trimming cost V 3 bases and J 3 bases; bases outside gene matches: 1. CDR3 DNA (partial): TGTGCCAGCAGCTTGGGACAGGGGCACACTGAA. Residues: CASSLGQGHTE. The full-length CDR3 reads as CASSLGQGHTEAFF.

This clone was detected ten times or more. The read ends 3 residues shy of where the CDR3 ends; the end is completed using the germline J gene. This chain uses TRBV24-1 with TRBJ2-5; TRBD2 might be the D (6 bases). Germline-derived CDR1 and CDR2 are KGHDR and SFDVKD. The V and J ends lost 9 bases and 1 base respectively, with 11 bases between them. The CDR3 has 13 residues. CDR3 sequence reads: CATARDFQETQYF. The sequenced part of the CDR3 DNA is TGTGCCACCGCAAGGGACTTCCAAGAGACC.

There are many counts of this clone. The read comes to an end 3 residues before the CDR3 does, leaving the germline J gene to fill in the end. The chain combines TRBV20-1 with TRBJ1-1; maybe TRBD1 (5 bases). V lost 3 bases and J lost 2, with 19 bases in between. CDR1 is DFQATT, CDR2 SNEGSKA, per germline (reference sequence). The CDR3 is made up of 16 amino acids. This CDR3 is CSARSGGIKGNTEAFF. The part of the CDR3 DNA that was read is TGCAGTGCTAGGTCGGGGGGAATTAAGGGAAACACTGAA.

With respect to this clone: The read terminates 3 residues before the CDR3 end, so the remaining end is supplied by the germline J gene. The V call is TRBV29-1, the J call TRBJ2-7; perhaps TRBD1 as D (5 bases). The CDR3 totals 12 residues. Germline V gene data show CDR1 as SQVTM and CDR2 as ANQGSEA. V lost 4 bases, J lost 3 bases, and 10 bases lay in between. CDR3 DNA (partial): TGCAGCGTTGGGGGCCCCGACTACGAG. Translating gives CSVGGPDYE. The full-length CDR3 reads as CSVGGPDYEQYF.

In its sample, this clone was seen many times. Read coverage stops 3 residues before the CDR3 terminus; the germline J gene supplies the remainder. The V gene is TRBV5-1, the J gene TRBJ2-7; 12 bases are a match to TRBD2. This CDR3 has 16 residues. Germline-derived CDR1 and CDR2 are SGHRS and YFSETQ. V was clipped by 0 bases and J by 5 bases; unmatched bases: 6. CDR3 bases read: TGCGCCAGCAGCTTGGTTCCTAGCGGGAGGGCCAACGAG. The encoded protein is CASSLVPSGRANE. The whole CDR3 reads CASSLVPSGRANEQYF. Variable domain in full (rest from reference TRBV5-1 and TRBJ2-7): KAGVTQTPRYLIKTRGQQVTLSCSPISGHRSVSWYQQTPGQGLQFLFEYFSETQRNKGNFPGRFSGRQFSNSRSEMNVSTLELGDSALYLCASSLVPSGRANEQYFGPGTRLTVT.